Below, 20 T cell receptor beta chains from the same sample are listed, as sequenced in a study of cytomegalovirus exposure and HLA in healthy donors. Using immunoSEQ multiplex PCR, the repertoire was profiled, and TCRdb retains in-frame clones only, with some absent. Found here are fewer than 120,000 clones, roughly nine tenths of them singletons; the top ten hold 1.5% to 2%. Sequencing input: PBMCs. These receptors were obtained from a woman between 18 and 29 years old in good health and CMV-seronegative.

DNA of the CDR3: TGTGCCAGCAGTAGGGGCATTGGGGGGTATTATGGCTACACCTTC. Protein: CASSRGIGGYYGYTF. This sequence joins TRBV27 and TRBJ1-2, with D possibly TRBD1 on 5 matching bases. V lost 5 bases and J lost 5, with 18 bases in between. There are 15 residues in the CDR3. From germline, CDR1 is MNHEY and CDR2 SMNVEV (reference sequence).

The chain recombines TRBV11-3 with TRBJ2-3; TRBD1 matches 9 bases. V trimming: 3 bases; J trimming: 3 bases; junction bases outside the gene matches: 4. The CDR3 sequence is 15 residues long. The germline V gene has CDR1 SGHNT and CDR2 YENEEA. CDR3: CASSFGQGRTDTQYF. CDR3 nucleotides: TGTGCCAGCAGCTTCGGACAGGGGCGGACAGATACGCAGTATTTT.

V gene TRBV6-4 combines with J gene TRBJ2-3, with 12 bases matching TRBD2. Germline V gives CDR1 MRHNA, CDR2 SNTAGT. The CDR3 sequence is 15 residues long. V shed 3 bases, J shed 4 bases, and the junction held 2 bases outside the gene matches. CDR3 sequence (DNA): TGTGCCAGCAGTGAGACTAGCGGGGGAGCAGATACGCAGTATTTT. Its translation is CASSETSGGADTQYF.

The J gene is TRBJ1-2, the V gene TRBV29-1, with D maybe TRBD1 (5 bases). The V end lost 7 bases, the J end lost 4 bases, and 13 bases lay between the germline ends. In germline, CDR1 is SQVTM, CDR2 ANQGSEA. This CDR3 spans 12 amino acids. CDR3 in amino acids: CSGAGGGYGYTF. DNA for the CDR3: TGCAGCGGGGCGGGGGGAGGCTATGGCTACACCTTC.

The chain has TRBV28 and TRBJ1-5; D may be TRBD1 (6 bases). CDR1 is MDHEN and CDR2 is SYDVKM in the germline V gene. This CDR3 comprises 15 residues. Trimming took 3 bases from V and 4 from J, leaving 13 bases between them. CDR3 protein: CASSFVGQLNQPQHF. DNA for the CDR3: TGTGCCAGCAGTTTCGTAGGACAGCTTAATCAGCCCCAGCATTTT.

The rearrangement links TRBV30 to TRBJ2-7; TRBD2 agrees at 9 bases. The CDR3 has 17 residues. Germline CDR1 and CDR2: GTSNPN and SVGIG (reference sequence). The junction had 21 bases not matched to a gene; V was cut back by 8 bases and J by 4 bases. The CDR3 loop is CAGIDVSAGGPRYEQYF. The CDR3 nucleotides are TGTGCCGGAATCGATGTCTCGGCGGGAGGGCCTCGGTACGAGCAGTACTTC.

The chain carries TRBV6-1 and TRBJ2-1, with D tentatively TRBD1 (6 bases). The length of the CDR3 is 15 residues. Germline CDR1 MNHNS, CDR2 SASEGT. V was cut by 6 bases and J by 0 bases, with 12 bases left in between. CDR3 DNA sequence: TGTGCCAGCAGGCTGACAGGTCTCTCCTACAATGAGCAGTTCTTC. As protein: CASRLTGLSYNEQFF.

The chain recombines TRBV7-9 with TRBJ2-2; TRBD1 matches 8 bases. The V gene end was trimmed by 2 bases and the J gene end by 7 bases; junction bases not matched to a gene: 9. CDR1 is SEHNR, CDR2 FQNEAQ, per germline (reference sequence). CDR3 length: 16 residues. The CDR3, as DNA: TGTGCCAGCAGCTTATTACGGACAGGGAAGCTCGGGGAGCTGTTTTTT. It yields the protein CASSLLRTGKLGELFF. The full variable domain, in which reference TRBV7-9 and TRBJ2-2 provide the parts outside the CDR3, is DTGVSQNPRHKITKRGQNVTFRCDPISEHNRLYWYRQTLGQGPEFLTYFQNEAQLEKSRLLSDRFSAERPKGSFSTLEIQRTEQGDSAMYLCASSLLRTGKLGELFFGEGSRLTVL.

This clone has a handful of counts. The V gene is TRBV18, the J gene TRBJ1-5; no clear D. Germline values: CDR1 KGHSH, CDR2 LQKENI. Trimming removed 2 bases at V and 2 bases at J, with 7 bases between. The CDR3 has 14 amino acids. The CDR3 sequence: CASSPGPRNQPQHF. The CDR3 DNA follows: TGTGCCAGCTCACCAGGGCCCCGCAATCAGCCCCAGCATTTT.

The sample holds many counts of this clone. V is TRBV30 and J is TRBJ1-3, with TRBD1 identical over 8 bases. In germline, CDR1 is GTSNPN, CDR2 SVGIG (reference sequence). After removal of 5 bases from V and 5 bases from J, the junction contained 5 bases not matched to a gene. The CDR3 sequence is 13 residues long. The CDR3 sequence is CAWEGQGRNTIYF. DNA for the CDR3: TGTGCCTGGGAAGGACAGGGACGAAACACCATATATTTT.

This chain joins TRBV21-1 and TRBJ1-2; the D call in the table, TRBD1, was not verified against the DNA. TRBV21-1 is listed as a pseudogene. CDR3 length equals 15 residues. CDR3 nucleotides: TGTGCCAGCAACCCACGACAGGGGGCGGTGCATGGCTACACCTTC. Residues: CASNPRQGAVHGYTF.

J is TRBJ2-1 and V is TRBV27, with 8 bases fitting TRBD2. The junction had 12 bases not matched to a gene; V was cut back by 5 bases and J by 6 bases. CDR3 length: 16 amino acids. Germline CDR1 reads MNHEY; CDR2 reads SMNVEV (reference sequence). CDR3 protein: CASSPSPGLVFNEQFF. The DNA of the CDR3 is TGTGCCAGCAGTCCCTCACCGGGACTAGTTTTCAATGAGCAGTTCTTC.

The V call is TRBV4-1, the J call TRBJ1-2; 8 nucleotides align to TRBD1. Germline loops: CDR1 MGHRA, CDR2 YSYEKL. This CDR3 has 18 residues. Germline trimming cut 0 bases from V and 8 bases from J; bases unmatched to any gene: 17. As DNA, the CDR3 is TGCGCCAGCAGCCAAGATCCAGGGGGCGCGGGGCTTACGAACGGCTACACCTTC. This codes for CASSQDPGGAGLTNGYTF.

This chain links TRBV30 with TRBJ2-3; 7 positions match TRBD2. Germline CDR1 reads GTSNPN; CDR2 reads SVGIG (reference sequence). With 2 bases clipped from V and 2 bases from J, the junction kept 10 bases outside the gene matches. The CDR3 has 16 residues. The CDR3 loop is CAWSSGLIGYTDTQYF. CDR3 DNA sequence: TGTGCCTGGAGTTCGGGACTAATCGGATACACAGATACGCAGTATTTT.

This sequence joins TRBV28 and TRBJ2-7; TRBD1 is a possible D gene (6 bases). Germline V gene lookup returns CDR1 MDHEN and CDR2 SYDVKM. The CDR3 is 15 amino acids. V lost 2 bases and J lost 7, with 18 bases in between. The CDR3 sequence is CASSLSRTALREQYF. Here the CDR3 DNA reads TGTGCCAGCAGTTTAAGTCGGACAGCCCTACGTGAGCAGTACTTC.

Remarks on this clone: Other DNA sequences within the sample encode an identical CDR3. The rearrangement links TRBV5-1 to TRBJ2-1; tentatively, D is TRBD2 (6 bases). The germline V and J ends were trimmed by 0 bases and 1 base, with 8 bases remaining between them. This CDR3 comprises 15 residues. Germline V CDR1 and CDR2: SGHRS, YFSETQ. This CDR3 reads CASSLGGGSYNEQFF. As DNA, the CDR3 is TGCGCCAGCAGCTTGGGCGGAGGGTCCTACAATGAGCAGTTCTTC.

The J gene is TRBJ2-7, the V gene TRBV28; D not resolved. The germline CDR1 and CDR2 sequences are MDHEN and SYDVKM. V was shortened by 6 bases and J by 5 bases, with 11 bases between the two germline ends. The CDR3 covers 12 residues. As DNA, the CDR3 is TGTGCCAGCAGACTACCTAGAGACGAGCAGTACTTC. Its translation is CASRLPRDEQYF.

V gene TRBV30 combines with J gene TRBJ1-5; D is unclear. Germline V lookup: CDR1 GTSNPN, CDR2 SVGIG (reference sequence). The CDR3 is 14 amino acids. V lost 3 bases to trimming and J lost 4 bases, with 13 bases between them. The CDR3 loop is CAWRPGLANQPQHF. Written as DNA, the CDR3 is TGTGCCTGGAGGCCGGGTTTAGCGAATCAGCCCCAGCATTTT.

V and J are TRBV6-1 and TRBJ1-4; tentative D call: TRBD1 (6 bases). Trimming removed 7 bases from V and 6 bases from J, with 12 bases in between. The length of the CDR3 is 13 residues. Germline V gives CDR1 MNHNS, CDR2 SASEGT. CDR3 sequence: CASNNREHEKLFF. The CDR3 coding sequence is TGTGCCAGCAATAACAGGGAGCATGAAAAACTGTTTTTT.

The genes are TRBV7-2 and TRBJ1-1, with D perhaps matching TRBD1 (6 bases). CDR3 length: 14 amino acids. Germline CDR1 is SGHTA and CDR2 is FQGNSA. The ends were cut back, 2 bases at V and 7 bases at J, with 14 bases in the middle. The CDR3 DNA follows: TGTGCCAGCAGCTTACTTGGGGGCCACCTTGAAGCTTTCTTT. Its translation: CASSLLGGHLEAFF. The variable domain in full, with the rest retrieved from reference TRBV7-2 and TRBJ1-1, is GAGVSQSPSNKVTEKGKDVELRCDPISGHTALYWYRQSLGQGLEFLIYFQGNSAPDKSGLPSDRFSAERTGGSVSTLTIQRTQQEDSAVYLCASSLLGGHLEAFFGQGTRLTVV.